Listed below are T cell receptor beta chains from one sample, sequenced in a study of post-analysis software for immune sequencing data. TCRdb passed the PCR reads through MiXCR, listing each CDR3 protein once. The table shows around 710,000 distinct CDR3 sequences, with about 43% occurring only once. The sample taken for sequencing was blood. These receptors all stem from a girl aged 5 to 17 with multiple sclerosis. Each CDR3 is given with its conserved first and last residue. D genes are given only for firm matches. Clone size is stated in some rows and not others, as once, few, many or a class when expanded.

d_gene: TRBD2
abundance: once
j_gene: TRBJ2-7
v_gene: TRBV20-1
CDR3aa: CSARDLGGPGRYEQYF
CDR3nt: TGCAGTGCTAGAGATCTGGGGGGACCCGGGAGGTACGAGCAGTACTTC

d_gene: TRBD1
abundance: .
j_gene: TRBJ2-1
v_gene: TRBV29-1
CDR3aa: CSVNRDRGLQFEEQFF
CDR3nt: TGCAGCGTCAACCGGGACAGGGGTTTGCAATTCGAGGAGCAGTTCTTC

d_gene: .
abundance: .
j_gene: TRBJ1-1
v_gene: TRBV20-1
CDR3aa: CSARSRSSMNTEAFF
CDR3nt: TGCAGTGCTAGAAGCAGGTCATCCATGAACACTGAAGCTTTCTTT

d_gene: .
abundance: .
j_gene: TRBJ1-2
v_gene: TRBV6-5
CDR3aa: CASSYSSGSNYGYTF
CDR3nt: TGTGCCAGCAGTTACTCCTCAGGGAGTAACTATGGCTACACCTTC

d_gene: .
abundance: .
j_gene: TRBJ2-3
v_gene: TRBV28
CDR3aa: CASSVYRDPQYF
CDR3nt: TGTGCCAGCAGTGTTTACAGGGATCCGCAGTATTTT

d_gene: .
abundance: .
j_gene: TRBJ1-1
v_gene: TRBV6-5
CDR3aa: CASSYTLLTGEAFF
CDR3nt: TGTGCCAGCAGTTACACACTACTAACAGGGGAAGCTTTCTTT

d_gene: .
abundance: .
j_gene: TRBJ2-7
v_gene: TRBV12-3/TRBV12-4
CDR3aa: CASSSTVQYF
CDR3nt: TGTGCCAGCAGTTCGACGGTTCAGTACTTC

d_gene: .
abundance: few
j_gene: TRBJ1-6
v_gene: TRBV9
CDR3aa: CASSPDGGSSPLHF
CDR3nt: TGTGCCAGCAGCCCCGACGGGGGCTCTTCACCCCTCCACTTT

d_gene: .
abundance: few
j_gene: TRBJ2-1
v_gene: TRBV12-3/TRBV12-4
CDR3aa: CASTSTWPLVYNEQFF
CDR3nt: TGTGCCAGCACTTCGACCTGGCCACTAGTTTACAATGAGCAGTTCTTC

d_gene: .
abundance: .
j_gene: TRBJ2-3
v_gene: TRBV12-3/TRBV12-4
CDR3aa: CASSSALLTDTQYF
CDR3nt: TGTGCCAGCAGTTCGGCCCTACTCACAGATACGCAGTATTTT

d_gene: .
abundance: .
j_gene: TRBJ1-6
v_gene: TRBV25-1
CDR3aa: CASSPEGKDSPLHF
CDR3nt: TGTGCCAGCAGCCCTGAGGGGAAGGACTCACCCCTCCACTTT

d_gene: .
abundance: few
j_gene: TRBJ1-1
v_gene: TRBV6-6
CDR3aa: CASRGRGAPNTEAFF
CDR3nt: TGTGCCAGCAGAGGAAGGGGGGCCCCGAACACTGAAGCTTTCTTT

d_gene: .
abundance: .
j_gene: TRBJ2-1
v_gene: TRBV30
CDR3aa: CAWGRGLDEQFF
CDR3nt: TGTGCCTGGGGTCGGGGCCTGGATGAGCAGTTCTTC

d_gene: .
abundance: .
j_gene: TRBJ1-6
v_gene: TRBV12-3/TRBV12-4
CDR3aa: CASRTDGNSPLHF
CDR3nt: TGTGCCAGCAGGACTGACGGGAATTCACCCCTCCACTTT

d_gene: TRBD1
abundance: many
j_gene: TRBJ2-5
v_gene: TRBV5-1
CDR3aa: CASSLAGTEKETQYF
CDR3nt: TGCGCCAGCAGCTTGGCCGGGACAGAAAAAGAGACCCAGTACTTC

d_gene: TRBD1
abundance: many
j_gene: TRBJ2-7
v_gene: TRBV29-1
CDR3aa: CSAGQGTYEQYF
CDR3nt: TGCAGCGCCGGACAGGGGACCTACGAGCAGTACTTC

d_gene: TRBD1
abundance: .
j_gene: TRBJ1-2
v_gene: TRBV30
CDR3aa: CARRTGDNYGYTF
CDR3nt: TGTGCCCGTCGGACAGGTGATAACTATGGCTACACCTTC

d_gene: TRBD1
abundance: .
j_gene: TRBJ1-1
v_gene: TRBV29-1
CDR3aa: CSVGGQGSNTEAFF
CDR3nt: TGCAGCGTCGGCGGACAGGGCAGCAACACTGAAGCTTTCTTT

d_gene: TRBD1
abundance: .
j_gene: TRBJ2-1
v_gene: TRBV24-1
CDR3aa: CATSDLGQGRNEQFF
CDR3nt: TGTGCCACCAGTGATTTGGGACAGGGGCGCAATGAGCAGTTCTTC

d_gene: TRBD1
abundance: .
j_gene: TRBJ1-2
v_gene: TRBV6-5
CDR3aa: CASSHDRVRGYTF
CDR3nt: TGTGCCAGCAGTCACGACAGGGTTCGTGGCTACACCTTC

d_gene: .
abundance: .
j_gene: TRBJ2-3
v_gene: TRBV12-3/TRBV12-4
CDR3aa: CASSDLAHTQYF
CDR3nt: TGTGCCAGCAGTGACCTAGCGCATACGCAGTATTTT

d_gene: .
abundance: .
j_gene: TRBJ1-1
v_gene: TRBV7-2
CDR3aa: CASSTWEGKSEAFF
CDR3nt: TGTGCCAGCAGCACCTGGGAGGGGAAGAGTGAAGCTTTCTTT

d_gene: .
abundance: .
j_gene: TRBJ2-3
v_gene: TRBV6-6
CDR3aa: CASSHGDLASGTDTQYF
CDR3nt: TGTGCCAGCAGCCACGGGGACCTCGCATCTGGCACAGATACGCAGTATTTT

d_gene: .
abundance: few
j_gene: TRBJ2-4
v_gene: TRBV4-3
CDR3aa: CASSQSKAKNIQYF
CDR3nt: TGCGCCAGCAGCCAAAGCAAAGCCAAAAACATTCAGTACTTC

d_gene: .
abundance: few
j_gene: TRBJ2-2
v_gene: TRBV5-1
CDR3aa: CASSHKSRGENTGELFF
CDR3nt: TGCGCCAGCAGCCACAAGTCCAGGGGGGAGAACACCGGGGAGCTGTTTTTT

d_gene: .
abundance: .
j_gene: TRBJ2-7
v_gene: TRBV7-9
CDR3aa: CASSLFAYEQYF
CDR3nt: TGTGCCAGCAGCTTATTTGCTTACGAGCAGTACTTC

d_gene: TRBD1
abundance: .
j_gene: TRBJ1-2
v_gene: TRBV6-6
CDR3aa: CASTLRLTGGSNYGYTF
CDR3nt: TGTGCCAGCACCCTCAGACTTACAGGGGGCTCTAACTATGGCTACACCTTC

d_gene: .
abundance: few
j_gene: TRBJ1-2
v_gene: TRBV20-1
CDR3aa: CSASSVWSDGYVYGYTF
CDR3nt: TGCAGTGCTAGTTCTGTATGGTCGGACGGGTACGTCTATGGCTACACCTTC